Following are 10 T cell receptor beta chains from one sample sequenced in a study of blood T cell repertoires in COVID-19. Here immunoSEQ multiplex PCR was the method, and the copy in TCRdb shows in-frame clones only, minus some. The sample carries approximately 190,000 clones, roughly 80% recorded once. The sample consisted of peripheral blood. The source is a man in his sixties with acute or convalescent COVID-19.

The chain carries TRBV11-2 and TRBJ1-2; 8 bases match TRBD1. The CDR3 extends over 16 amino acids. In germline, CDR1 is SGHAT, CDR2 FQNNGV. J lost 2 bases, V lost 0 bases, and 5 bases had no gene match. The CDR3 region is CASSLETGAANYGYTF. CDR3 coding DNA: TGTGCCAGCAGCTTAGAGACAGGGGCTGCGAACTATGGCTACACCTTC.

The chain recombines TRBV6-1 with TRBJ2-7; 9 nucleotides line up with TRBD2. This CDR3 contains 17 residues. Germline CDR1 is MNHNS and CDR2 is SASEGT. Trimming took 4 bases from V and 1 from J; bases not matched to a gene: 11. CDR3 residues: CASSVLPGTSQSYEQYF. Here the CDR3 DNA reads TGTGCCAGCAGTGTCCTCCCCGGGACTAGCCAATCCTACGAGCAGTACTTC.

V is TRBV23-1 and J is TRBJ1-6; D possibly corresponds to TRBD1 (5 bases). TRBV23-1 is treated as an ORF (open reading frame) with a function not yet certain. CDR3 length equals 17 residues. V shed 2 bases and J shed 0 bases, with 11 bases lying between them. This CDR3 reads CASSQGARSSYNSPLHF. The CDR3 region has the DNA TGCGCCAGCAGTCAAGGGGCCAGGAGCTCCTATAATTCACCCCTCCACTTT.

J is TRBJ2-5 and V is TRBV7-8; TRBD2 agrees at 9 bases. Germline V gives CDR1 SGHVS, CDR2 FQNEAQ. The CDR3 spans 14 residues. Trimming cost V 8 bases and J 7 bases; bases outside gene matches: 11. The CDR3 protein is CASGISGGQGTQYF. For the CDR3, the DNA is TGTGCCAGCGGGATTAGCGGGGGCCAGGGGACCCAGTACTTC.

The CDR3 DNA reads as TGTGCCAGCAGCTCAGGACTAGTGGAGACCCAGTACTTC. Amino acids: CASSSGLVETQYF. V and J are TRBV11-2 and TRBJ2-5; 7 bases agree with TRBD2. The trim removed 4 bases at V and 5 bases at J, leaving 4 bases unmatched. The CDR3 runs to 13 residues. The V gene's germline CDR1 is SGHAT and CDR2 FQNNGV.

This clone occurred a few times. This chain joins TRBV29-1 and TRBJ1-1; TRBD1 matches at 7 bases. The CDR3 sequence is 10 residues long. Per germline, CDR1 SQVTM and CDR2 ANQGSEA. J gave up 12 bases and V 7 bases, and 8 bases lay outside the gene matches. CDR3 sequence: CSAGVDRPFF. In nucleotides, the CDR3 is TGCAGCGCGGGGGTGGACAGGCCTTTCTTT.

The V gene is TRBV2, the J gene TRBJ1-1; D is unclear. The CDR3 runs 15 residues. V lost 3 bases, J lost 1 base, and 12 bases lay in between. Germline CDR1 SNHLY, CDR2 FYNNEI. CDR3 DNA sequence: TGTGCCAGCAGTGAGGTTAACTCCTGGAACACTGAAGCTTTCTTT. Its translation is CASSEVNSWNTEAFF.

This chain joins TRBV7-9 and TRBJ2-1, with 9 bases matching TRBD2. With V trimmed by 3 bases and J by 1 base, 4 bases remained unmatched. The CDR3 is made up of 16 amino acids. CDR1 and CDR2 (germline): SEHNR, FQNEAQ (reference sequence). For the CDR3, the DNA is TGTGCCAGCAGCTTGGCGGGAGGGGGGTCCTACAATGAGCAGTTCTTC. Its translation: CASSLAGGGSYNEQFF.

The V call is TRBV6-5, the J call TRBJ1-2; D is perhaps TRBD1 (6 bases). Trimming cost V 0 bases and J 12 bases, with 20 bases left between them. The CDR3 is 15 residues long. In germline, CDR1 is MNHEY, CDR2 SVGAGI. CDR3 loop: CASSYSWTAPSGNTF. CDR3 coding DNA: TGTGCCAGCAGTTACTCCTGGACAGCCCCATCTGGTAACACCTTC.

CDR3 sequence (DNA): TGTGCCAGCAGCTCCTCCCCGGGGACTAGCAATGAGCAGTTCTTC. This encodes CASSSSPGTSNEQFF. V usage is TRBV7-3 and J usage is TRBJ2-1; 8 bases align to TRBD2. Germline CDR1 reads SGHTA; CDR2 reads FQGTGA. The ends lost 4 bases at V and 6 bases at J; junction bases unmatched: 8. The CDR3 has 15 amino acids.